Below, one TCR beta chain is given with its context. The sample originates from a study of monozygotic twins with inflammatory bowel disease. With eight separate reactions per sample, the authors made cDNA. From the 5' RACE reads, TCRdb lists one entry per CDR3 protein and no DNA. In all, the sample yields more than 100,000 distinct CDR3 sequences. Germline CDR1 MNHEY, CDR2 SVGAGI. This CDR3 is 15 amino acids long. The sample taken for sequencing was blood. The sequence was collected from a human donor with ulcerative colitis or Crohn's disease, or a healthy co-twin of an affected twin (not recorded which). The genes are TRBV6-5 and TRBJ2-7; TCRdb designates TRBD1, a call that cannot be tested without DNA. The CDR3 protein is CASSYATGGHYEQYF.